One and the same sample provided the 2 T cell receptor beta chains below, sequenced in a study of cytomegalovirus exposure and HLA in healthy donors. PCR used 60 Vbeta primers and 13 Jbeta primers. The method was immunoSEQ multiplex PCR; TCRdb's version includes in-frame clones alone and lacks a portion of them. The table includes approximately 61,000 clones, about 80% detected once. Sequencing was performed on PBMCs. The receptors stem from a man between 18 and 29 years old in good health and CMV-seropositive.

In DNA form, the CDR3 reads TGTGCCAGCAGTACCCCGGAGGGATTCAATTCACCCCTCCACTTT. It is translated as CASSTPEGFNSPLHF. The V and J genes are TRBV28 and TRBJ1-6, with unresolved D. The germline V gene encodes CDR1 MDHEN and CDR2 SYDVKM. Trimming stripped 5 bases from V and 7 bases from J, with 15 bases between. The CDR3 sequence is 15 residues long.

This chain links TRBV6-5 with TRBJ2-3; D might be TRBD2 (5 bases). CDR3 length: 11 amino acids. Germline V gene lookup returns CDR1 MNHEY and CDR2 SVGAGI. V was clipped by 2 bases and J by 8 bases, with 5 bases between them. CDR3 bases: TGTGCCAGCAGTTACGGAGGTACGCAGTATTTT. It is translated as CASSYGGTQYF.